The rows below give T cell receptor beta chains drawn from one sample of a study of shared clonotypes between healthy human individuals. Profiling relied on immunoSEQ multiplex PCR, and the TCRdb table lists in-frame clones only, not all of them. The table includes under 1 million clones, approximately 97% detected once. Sequencing used naive CD8+ T cells sorted from blood. These receptors were obtained from a man aged 30 to 39 in good health. The CDR3 runs from the conserved cysteine through the conserved F or W. A D gene is named only where the DNA matches it firmly. Some rows mark clone size as missing; the rest say once, few, many or name a class of expanded clone.

v_call	j_call	d_call	clone_size	cdr3_nt	cdr3_aa
TRBV5-6	TRBJ2-7	-	-	TGTGCCAGCAGCCCGGGACACTCCTACGAGCAGTACTTC	CASSPGHSYEQYF
TRBV25-1	TRBJ2-1	-	-	TGTGCCAGCAGTAGCACCAATGAGCAGTTCTTC	CASSSTNEQFF
TRBV5-4	TRBJ2-7	-	-	TGTGCCAGCAGCCCCACGGGGATCTACGAGCAGTACTTC	CASSPTGIYEQYF
TRBV7-9	TRBJ1-4	-	-	TGTGCCAGCAGCTTAGCGGGAGCATCGAATGAAAAACTGTTTTTT	CASSLAGASNEKLFF
TRBV13	TRBJ2-7	TRBD1	-	TGTGCCAGCAGCCCCTCGGGACAGAGTACCTACGAGCAGTACTTC	CASSPSGQSTYEQYF
TRBV7-9	TRBJ2-1	TRBD2	-	TGTGCCAGCAGCCCCCCTTTCCCCGGGACTAGCGGGAGCAATGAGCAGTTCTTC	CASSPPFPGTSGSNEQFF
TRBV4-1	TRBJ1-2	-	-	TGCGCCAGCAGCCAAGTGTCCGAGAACTATGGCTACACCTTC	CASSQVSENYGYTF
TRBV29-1	TRBJ2-7	-	once	TGCAGCGTCGCCAGGGGGGGAAGGTCCTACGAGCAGTACTTC	CSVARGGRSYEQYF
TRBV5-1	TRBJ2-5	-	-	TGCGCCAGCAGCTTGCGGCTAGGAGGGGCGTTCCAAGAGACCCAGTACTTC	CASSLRLGGAFQETQYF
TRBV9	TRBJ1-5	TRBD1	-	TGTGCCAGCAGCGCAGGACAGGGCGACAATCAGCCCCAGCATTTT	CASSAGQGDNQPQHF
TRBV7-3	TRBJ2-1	-	-	TGTGCCAGCAGCTTATTAGGTAATGGCAATGAGCAGTTCTTC	CASSLLGNGNEQFF
TRBV27	TRBJ1-5	-	-	TGTGCCAGCAGTCCTGTGCAGGGGAATCAGCCCCAGCATTTT	CASSPVQGNQPQHF
TRBV14	TRBJ2-7	-	-	TGTGCCAGCAGTCGTAATAGCGGTCCTAGCTCCTACGAGCAGTACTTC	CASSRNSGPSSYEQYF
TRBV5-6	TRBJ2-7	-	-	TGTGCCAGCAGCTCAGGGGCCCGCCCCTACGAGCAGTACTTC	CASSSGARPYEQYF
TRBV10-3	TRBJ2-7	-	once	TGTGCCATAAAGCCTGACAACTCCTACGAGCAGTACTTC	CAIKPDNSYEQYF
TRBV29-1	TRBJ2-5	TRBD1	-	TGCAGCGTTGAAGTACGTGGGACAGCAGAGGAGACCCAGTACTTC	CSVEVRGTAEETQYF
TRBV2	TRBJ2-7	-	once	TGTGCCAGCAGTGAAGTTGGAGGGAACGAGCAGTACTTC	CASSEVGGNEQYF
TRBV7-9	TRBJ2-7	-	-	TGTGCCAGCAGCATCTCCGGAACAGGGTCCTACGAGCAGTACTTC	CASSISGTGSYEQYF
TRBV4-3	TRBJ2-7	-	once	TGCGCCAGCAGCCAAGATAGGGGCATGGGCTACGAGCAGTACTTC	CASSQDRGMGYEQYF
TRBV5-6	TRBJ2-1	TRBD1	once	TGTGCCAGCAGGGACAGGGGTTTTGAGCAGTTCTTC	CASRDRGFEQFF
TRBV27	TRBJ2-7	-	-	TGTGCCAGCAGTGATAGCCCATACGAGCAGTACTTC	CASSDSPYEQYF
TRBV28	TRBJ2-7	-	-	TGTGCCAGCAGTCGACCTAATGAGGAGCAGTACTTC	CASSRPNEEQYF
TRBV27	TRBJ1-1	-	once	TGTGCCAGCAGTTTTTTTTTCGGAGGGCCAGCTTTCTTT	CASSFFFGGPAFF
TRBV7-9	TRBJ2-2	TRBD2	few	TGTGCCAGCAGCGGCCCAGACCGGTGGCGGGAGGTGGTAAACGGGGAGCTGTTTTTT	CASSGPDRWREVVNGELFF
TRBV6-5	TRBJ2-7	TRBD2	-	TGTGCCAGCAGTTACGGACTAGCGGGAGGATACGAGCAGTACTTC	CASSYGLAGGYEQYF
TRBV5-6	TRBJ1-2	-	-	TGTGCCAGCAGCGCAGTCGGAGGGTCAACGCGAGCTAACTATGGCTACACCTTC	CASSAVGGSTRANYGYTF
TRBV6-6	TRBJ2-3	-	-	TGTGCCAGCAGTTACATCGGGAGCACAGATACGCAGTATTTT	CASSYIGSTDTQYF
TRBV13	TRBJ2-3	TRBD2	-	TGTGCCAGCAGCCCGGGACTAGCGGGAAGCACAGATACGCAGTATTTT	CASSPGLAGSTDTQYF
TRBV9	TRBJ1-4	-	-	TGTGCCAGCAGCCCTGCGACAGATAATGAAAAACTGTTTTTT	CASSPATDNEKLFF
TRBV11-2	TRBJ2-7	-	-	TGTGCCAGCAGCCCAATATCAGACTACGAGCAGTACTTC	CASSPISDYEQYF
TRBV29-1	TRBJ2-1	-	-	TGCAGCGTTGAAGGGGACAACTCCTACAATGAGCAGTTCTTC	CSVEGDNSYNEQFF
TRBV7-9	TRBJ2-7	TRBD1	-	TGTGCCAGCAGCCCGAGGGACAGGGCCACGGGGGAGCAGTACTTC	CASSPRDRATGEQYF
TRBV7-2	TRBJ2-5	TRBD2	-	TGTGCCAGCAGCTCCTCTAGCGGGAGGGCCGAGGAGACCCAGTACTTC	CASSSSSGRAEETQYF
TRBV6-6	TRBJ2-7	-	-	TGTGCCAGCAGTCACAATCTTTTCGGGGGCGATGAGCAGTACTTC	CASSHNLFGGDEQYF